The rows below give T cell receptor beta chains drawn from one sample of a study of regulatory T cells in long-lasting Graves disease. TCRdb independently ran MiXCR on the multiplex PCR reads; one entry per CDR3 protein. Of about 400,000 distinct CDR3 sequences in the sample, 20% were seen once. Sample: peripheral blood mononuclear cells (PBMCs), taken when the disease was refractory, from a patient treated with antithyroid drugs. The receptors stem from a female donor with Graves disease. The CDR3 runs from the conserved cysteine through the conserved F or W. A D gene is named only where the DNA matches it firmly. Size is omitted from some rows. Given values are once, few, many or a class for expanded clones.

TRBV3-1	TRBJ2-1	TRBD2	NA	19	TGTGCCAGCAGCCACCCCAGAGCCAATCGACTAGCCCCTGGGAATGAGCAGTTCTTC	CASSHPRANRLAPGNEQFF
TRBV7-2	TRBJ2-2	NA	NA	17	TGTGCCAGCAGCCCCTTGGGAACAGGGAGTGTGACCGGGGAGCTGTTTTTT	CASSPLGTGSVTGELFF
TRBV2	TRBJ2-7	NA	many	13	TGTGCCAGCAGTTACCGGGCCACTTACGAGCAGTACTTC	CASSYRATYEQYF
TRBV18	TRBJ2-7	NA	NA	13	TGTGCCAGCTCACCACGGTCGGACTACGAGCAGTACTTC	CASSPRSDYEQYF
TRBV12-3/TRBV12-4	TRBJ1-6	NA	few	16	TGTGCCAGCAGTTTGGGACCGGTCCAAACCGGGTCACCCCTCCACTTT	CASSLGPVQTGSPLHF
TRBV12-3/TRBV12-4	TRBJ1-2	TRBD1	many	15	TGTGCCAGCAGACGGGGACAGCCGAATAACTATGGCTACACCTTC	CASRRGQPNNYGYTF
TRBV2	TRBJ1-5	NA	many	15	TGTGCCAGCAGTGAAGCGTCTGAGTGGGGACGGCCCCAGCATTTT	CASSEASEWGRPQHF
TRBV7-8	TRBJ1-6	TRBD1	few	16	TGTGCCAGCAGCTTAGCGCTGGACAGGGGTAATTCACCCCTCCACTTT	CASSLALDRGNSPLHF
TRBV19	TRBJ2-7	TRBD1	once	14	TGTGCCAGTAGCCTGTACAGGGGGTCTAGCGAGCAGTACTTC	CASSLYRGSSEQYF
TRBV5-1	TRBJ1-6	TRBD1	NA	14	TGCGCCAGCAGCTCGGACAGGGCCAGTTCACCCCTCCACTTT	CASSSDRASSPLHF
TRBV5-4	TRBJ2-5	NA	NA	14	TGTGCCAGCAGCTTGGATTTCCATGATGAGACCCAGTACTTC	CASSLDFHDETQYF
TRBV6-5	TRBJ2-5	TRBD1	many	14	TGTGCCAGCAGTTACCTTGGACAGGGGGAGACCCAGTACTTC	CASSYLGQGETQYF
TRBV12-3/TRBV12-4	TRBJ2-2	NA	NA	13	TGTGCCACCTCCTCCGGCGGGACCGGGGAGCTGTTTTTT	CATSSGGTGELFF
TRBV9	TRBJ2-7	NA	NA	12	TGTGCCAGCAGCCAGCTCCAGGGTGGGCAGTACTTC	CASSQLQGGQYF
TRBV6-2/TRBV6-3	TRBJ2-7	TRBD2	many	16	TGTGCCAGCAGTTACCTCGGGGGGCGGGAGGCCTACGAGCAGTACTTC	CASSYLGGREAYEQYF
TRBV11-1	TRBJ2-2	TRBD2	many	17	TGTGCCAGCAGATCCGGACTAGCGGGAGGGCCTGCCGGGGAGCTGTTTTTT	CASRSGLAGGPAGELFF
TRBV5-8	TRBJ2-5	TRBD2	many	16	TGTGCCAGCAGCCCGTGGACTAGCGGAGCGCAAGAGACCCAGTACTTC	CASSPWTSGAQETQYF
TRBV6-1	TRBJ2-7	TRBD1	NA	12	TGTGCCAGCACCGACAGGGACTACGAGCAGTACTTC	CASTDRDYEQYF
TRBV7-9	TRBJ2-5	NA	many	14	TGTGCCAGCAACTCACTCGGGTACTTCGAGACCCAGTACTTC	CASNSLGYFETQYF
TRBV7-2	TRBJ2-5	TRBD2	many	15	TGTGCCAGCAGCTTAGTAGCGGGAGACACACAGACCCAGTACTTC	CASSLVAGDTQTQYF
TRBV15	TRBJ2-2	NA	NA	20	TGTGCCACCAGCAGAGGAAGGGGGTCGGGCAGGGGCATTCACACCGGGGAGCTGTTTTTT	CATSRGRGSGRGIHTGELFF
TRBV12-3/TRBV12-4	TRBJ1-6	NA	many	14	TGTGCCAGCAGTTTCCGGACAGATAATTCACCCCTCCACTTT	CASSFRTDNSPLHF
TRBV29-1	TRBJ1-4	TRBD1	once	13	TGCGGCGTAGCCGACAGGGAAGATGAAAAACTGTTTTTT	CGVADREDEKLFF
TRBV7-8	TRBJ2-5	NA	many	19	TGTGCCAGCAGCTTAGCTTCCCGGGCCCGGCAGGGCCTGCAAGAGACCCAGTACTTC	CASSLASRARQGLQETQYF
TRBV7-9	TRBJ2-5	TRBD2	many	14	TGTGCCAGCAGCCCCCAAGCGGGAGGGCAGACCCAGTACTTC	CASSPQAGGQTQYF
TRBV12-3/TRBV12-4	TRBJ1-1	NA	many	13	TGTGCCAGCAGTTTGGACAGTCCCACTGAAGCTTTCTTT	CASSLDSPTEAFF
TRBV10-3	TRBJ2-3	TRBD1	once	17	TGTGCCATCAGTGAAAAGGGACAGGGGGTTGAAACAGATACGCAGTATTTT	CAISEKGQGVETDTQYF
TRBV3-1	TRBJ2-7	NA	NA	15	TGTGCCAGCAGCCAAGATTCAACGGGAAGCTACGAGCAGTACTTC	CASSQDSTGSYEQYF
TRBV20-1	TRBJ1-1	NA	few	15	TGCAGTGCTGGTGGCAGAAAAGAGGGGCTGACTGAAGCTTTCTTT	CSAGGRKEGLTEAFF
TRBV7-2	TRBJ1-1	TRBD1	many	15	TGTGCCAGCAGCTTAGGTCAGGGGGAAGCGACTGAAGCTTTCTTT	CASSLGQGEATEAFF
TRBV6-2/TRBV6-3	TRBJ1-4	NA	NA	15	TGTGCCAGCAGTTACCTGGGCGAAGGGAATGAAAAACTGTTTTTT	CASSYLGEGNEKLFF
TRBV6-2/TRBV6-3	TRBJ1-5	TRBD1	few	14	TGTGCCAGCAGACTGACAGGGGCCTACCAGCCCCAGCATTTT	CASRLTGAYQPQHF
TRBV19	TRBJ1-1	NA	few	15	TGTGCCAGTAGTATCGGGGGGATGCCGGGGTCTGAAGCTTTCTTT	CASSIGGMPGSEAFF
TRBV27	TRBJ2-1	TRBD2	NA	16	TGTGCCAGCAGTTTCCAAACTAGCGGGAGATATAATGAGCAGTTCTTC	CASSFQTSGRYNEQFF
TRBV12-3/TRBV12-4	TRBJ2-3	NA	NA	16	TGTGCCAGCAGTTTCTCGGGGGACACCTTCACAGATACGCAGTATTTT	CASSFSGDTFTDTQYF